The clone carrying this T cell receptor beta chain has a handful of counts. What it binds is not known. The sample originates from a study of beta chain features in type 1 diabetes. Overall study findings and caveats: The influence of HLA type on TCRB rearrangement stayed undetermined. For type 1 diabetes patients, VDJ junctions showed fewer insertions and more deletions.

Germline trimming cut 5 bases from V and 1 base from J; bases unmatched to any gene: 5. This CDR3 is built from 15 residues. Germline assignment: CDR1 SEHNR and CDR2 FQNEAQ (reference sequence). Cells sorted by CD45RO/CCR7/CD25/CD127/CD95/CD27 comprised CD4+ naive, central memory, regulatory and stem cell-like memory cells. The investigators reverse transcribed all of the isolated RNA, so they sequenced expressed TCRB transcripts. The table came from immunoSEQ multiplex PCR; TCRdb's copy has only in-frame clones and leaves some out. The table includes more than 30,000 clones, 64% detected once. The sequenced sample consisted of Tregs from blood. This TCR derives from a woman aged 25 to 39 in good health. The V gene is TRBV7-9, the J gene TRBJ1-5; 7 bases align to TRBD1. As DNA, the CDR3 is TGTGCCAGCAGCGAGGGACAGTCGAGCAATCAGCCCCAGCATTTT. It encodes CASSEGQSSNQPQHF. Full variable domain (rest looked up from reference TRBV7-9 and TRBJ1-5): DTGVSQNPRHKITKRGQNVTFRCDPISEHNRLYWYRQTLGQGPEFLTYFQNEAQLEKSRLLSDRFSAERPKGSFSTLEIQRTEQGDSAMYLCASSEGQSSNQPQHFGDGTRLSIL.